These 5 T cell receptor beta chains came from one sample sequenced in a study of T-cell reconstitution after alpha-beta-depleted transplantation in children. This sample's TCRbeta library carried unique molecular identifier barcodes. One entry per CDR3 protein results from TCRdb running MiXCR on the PCR reads. The sample contains 800,000 to 1,000,000 distinct CDR3 sequences, about 31% of which appear only once. The sample was PBMCs, mostly from graft donor cells, taken 360 days after TCRalphabeta/CD19-depleted stem cell transplant. The receptors stem from a boy less than two years old who had a stem cell transplant for SCID, so the T cells may come from the graft donor.

This clonotype has a handful of counts. The V and J genes are TRBV6-1 and TRBJ1-3; possibly TRBD1 for D (6 bases). There are 15 residues in the CDR3. Germline loops: CDR1 MNHNS, CDR2 SASEGT. Trimming removed 8 bases from V and 0 bases from J, with 14 bases in between. Here the CDR3 DNA reads TGTGCCAGCGCGGGTGGACAGTTCTCTGGAAACACCATATATTTT. It encodes CASAGGQFSGNTIYF.

This clonotype was recorded a few times. This rearrangement joins TRBV4-1 to TRBJ2-7; 9 positions match TRBD1. Germline V gene sequence: CDR1 MGHRA, CDR2 YSYEKL. This CDR3 has 15 residues. J gave up 3 bases and V 5 bases, and 8 bases lay outside the gene matches. CDR3 coding DNA: TGCGCCAGCAGCTACGCGACAGGGGGTTTCTACGAGCAGTACTTC. It specifies CASSYATGGFYEQYF.

This clonotype showed up just a few times. The chain carries TRBV20-1 and TRBJ2-3; D uncertain. There are 14 residues in the CDR3. Germline V gene lookup returns CDR1 DFQATT and CDR2 SNEGSKA (reference sequence). The V end was cut by 0 bases, the J end by 4 bases, with 11 bases between. CDR3 sequence (DNA): TGCAGTGCTAGAGATGCTAAGGGTCCAGATACGCAGTATTTT. It encodes CSARDAKGPDTQYF.

V and J are TRBV4-2 and TRBJ2-1, with 8 bases identical to TRBD2. The CDR3 has 14 amino acids. V lost 0 bases to trimming and J lost 7 bases; unmatched junction nucleotides: 2. Germline values: CDR1 LGHNA, CDR2 YNFKEQ. CDR3 sequence reads: CASSQDREGNEQFF. DNA of the CDR3: TGTGCCAGCAGCCAAGATCGGGAGGGGAATGAGCAGTTCTTC.

This chain uses TRBV7-6 with TRBJ2-2, with a weak D call TRBD1 (6 bases). V was clipped by 4 bases and J by 5 bases, with 14 bases between them. The CDR3 runs 15 residues. From germline, CDR1 is SGHVS and CDR2 FNYEAQ. This CDR3 is CASSSSGTPTGELFF. The DNA of the CDR3 is TGTGCCAGCAGCTCCTCCGGGACACCGACCGGGGAGCTGTTTTTT. The entire variable domain, with the rest obtained from reference TRBV7-6 and TRBJ2-2, is as follows: GAGVSQSPRYKVTKRGQDVALRCDPISGHVSLYWYRQALGQGPEFLTYFNYEAQQDKSGLPNDRFSAERPEGSISTLTIQRTEQRDSAMYRCASSSSGTPTGELFFGEGSRLTVL.